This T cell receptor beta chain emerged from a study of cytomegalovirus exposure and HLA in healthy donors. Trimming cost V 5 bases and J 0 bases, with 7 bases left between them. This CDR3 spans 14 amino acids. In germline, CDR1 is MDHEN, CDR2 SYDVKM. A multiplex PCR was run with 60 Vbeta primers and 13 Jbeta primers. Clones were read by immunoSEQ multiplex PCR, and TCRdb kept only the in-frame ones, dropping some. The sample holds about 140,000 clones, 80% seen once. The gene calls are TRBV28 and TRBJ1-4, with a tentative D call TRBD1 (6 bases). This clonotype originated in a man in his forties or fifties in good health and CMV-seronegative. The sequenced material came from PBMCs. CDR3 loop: CASSEGATNEKLFF. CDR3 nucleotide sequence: TGTGCCAGCAGTGAGGGGGCAACTAATGAAAAACTGTTTTTT.